A selection of T cell receptor beta chains follows, all from one sample in a study of regulatory T cells in long-lasting Graves disease. MiXCR, run by TCRdb on the multiplex PCR reads, gives a single entry per CDR3 protein. The sample consists of 240,000 or so distinct CDR3 sequences, around 20% of them appearing once. The sequencing used peripheral blood mononuclear cells (PBMCs), collected at new diagnosis, from a patient treated with antithyroid drugs. The origin of the receptors is a female donor with Graves disease. Both conserved end residues are part of each CDR3. A row's size may be missing; if present it is once, few, many or a size class.

V	J	size	CDR3
TRBV2	TRBJ2-2	.	CASSLLAGGLRTGELFF
TRBV6-2/TRBV6-3	TRBJ2-1	many	CASSRKGGNDNEQFF
TRBV27	TRBJ1-1	once	CASSLGGTGNNTEAFF
TRBV3-1	TRBJ2-7	many	CASSLAREGRSYEQYF
TRBV20-1	TRBJ1-2	.	CSARPLFRDDYGYTF
TRBV7-9	TRBJ2-6	many	CASSRQYSGANVLTF
TRBV27	TRBJ2-5	many	CASSDRVRETQYF
TRBV11-3	TRBJ2-1	many	CASSLVGTGAPREQFF
TRBV19	TRBJ2-7	few	CASSIQGAIYEQYF
TRBV11-3	TRBJ1-4	many	CASSSRRTNEKLFF
TRBV10-2	TRBJ2-5	few	CASRLAGSQETQYF
TRBV19	TRBJ2-1	.	CASSSGRAGRNEQFF
TRBV7-9	TRBJ2-5	many	CASSRGEWNLETQYF
TRBV6-5	TRBJ2-7	many	CASSYSSRNPSYEQYF
TRBV7-2	TRBJ2-7	many	CASSLGGGGLAGSYEQYF
TRBV20-1	TRBJ2-1	.	CSAPTGAHNEQFF
TRBV14	TRBJ2-5	many	CASSQDLEGTQYF
TRBV5-1	TRBJ2-1	many	CASSLIDEQFF
TRBV7-3	TRBJ1-2	.	CASSSRGGRYTF
TRBV20-1	TRBJ2-1	few	CSARFALTAYNEQFF
TRBV20-1	TRBJ2-7	.	CSATIGLVGTYEQYF
TRBV18	TRBJ2-7	few	CASSPPLDEQYF
TRBV24-1	TRBJ1-2	many	CATSDTHADYTF
TRBV7-9	TRBJ2-5	many	CASSDRAGAPHQETQYF
TRBV28	TRBJ1-5	many	CASRSPGQGGNQPQHF
TRBV6-1	TRBJ2-2	many	CATSPGPRNTGELFF
TRBV7-9	TRBJ2-1	many	CASSGQGLGGAGQFF
TRBV7-9	TRBJ2-7	.	CASSLVGGVYEQYF
TRBV6-5	TRBJ2-6	.	CASSYVRASGANVLTF
TRBV7-2	TRBJ1-4	.	CASGGGGDEKLFF